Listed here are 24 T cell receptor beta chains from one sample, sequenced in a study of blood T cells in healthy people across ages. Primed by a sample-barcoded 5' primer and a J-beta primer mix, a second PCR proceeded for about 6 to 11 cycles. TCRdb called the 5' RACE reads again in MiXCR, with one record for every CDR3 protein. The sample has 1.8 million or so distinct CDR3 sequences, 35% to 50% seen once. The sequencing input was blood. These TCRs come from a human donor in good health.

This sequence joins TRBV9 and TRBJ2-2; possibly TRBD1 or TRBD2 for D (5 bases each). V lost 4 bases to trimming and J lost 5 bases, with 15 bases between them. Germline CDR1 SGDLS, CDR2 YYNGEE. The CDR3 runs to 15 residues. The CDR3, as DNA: TGTGCCAGCAGCTACGCTTTGGGGGAGACCGGGGAGCTGTTTTTT. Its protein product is CASSYALGETGELFF.

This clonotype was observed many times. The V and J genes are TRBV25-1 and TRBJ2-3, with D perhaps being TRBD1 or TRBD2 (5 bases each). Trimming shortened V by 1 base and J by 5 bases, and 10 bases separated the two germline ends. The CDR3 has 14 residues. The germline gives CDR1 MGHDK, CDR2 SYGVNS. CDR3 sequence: CASSEFRGEDTQYF. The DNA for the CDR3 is TGTGCCAGCAGTGAATTCAGAGGGGAAGATACGCAGTATTTT. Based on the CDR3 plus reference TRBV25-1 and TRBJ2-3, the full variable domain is EADIYQTPRYLVIGTGKKITLECSQTMGHDKMYWYQQDPGMELHLIHYSYGVNSTEKGDLSSESTVSRIRTEHFPLTLESARPSHTSQYLCASSEFRGEDTQYFGPGTRLTVL.

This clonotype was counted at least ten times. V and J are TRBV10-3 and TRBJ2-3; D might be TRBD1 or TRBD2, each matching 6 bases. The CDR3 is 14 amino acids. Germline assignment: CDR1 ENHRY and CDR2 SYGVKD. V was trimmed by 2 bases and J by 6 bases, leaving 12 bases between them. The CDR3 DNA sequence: TGTGCCATCAGTGAGCCAGGGGCGGGGGATACGCAGTATTTT. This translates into CAISEPGAGDTQYF.

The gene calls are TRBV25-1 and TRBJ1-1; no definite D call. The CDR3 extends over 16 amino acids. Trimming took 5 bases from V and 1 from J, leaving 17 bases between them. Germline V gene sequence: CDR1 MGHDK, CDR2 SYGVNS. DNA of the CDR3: TGTGCCAGCAGTTTTGGGTCCGGACTGTGGAACACTGAAGCTTTCTTT. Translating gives CASSFGSGLWNTEAFF.

This CDR3 reads CSARGTSREYEQYF. The CDR3 region has the DNA TGCAGTGCTAGAGGGACTAGCCGAGAATACGAGCAGTACTTC. The chain is built from TRBV20-1 and TRBJ2-4; 8 nucleotides match TRBD2. The J call may be wrong; the DNA end is better matched by TRBJ2-7. The CDR3 totals 14 residues. In germline, CDR1 is DFQATT, CDR2 SNEGSKA (reference sequence).

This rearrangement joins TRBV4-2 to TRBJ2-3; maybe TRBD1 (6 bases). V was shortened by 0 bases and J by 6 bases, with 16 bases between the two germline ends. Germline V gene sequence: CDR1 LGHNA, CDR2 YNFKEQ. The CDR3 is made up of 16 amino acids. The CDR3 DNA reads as TGTGCCAGCAGCCAAGAGGACAGACACATGGGCGATACGCAGTATTTT. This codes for CASSQEDRHMGDTQYF.

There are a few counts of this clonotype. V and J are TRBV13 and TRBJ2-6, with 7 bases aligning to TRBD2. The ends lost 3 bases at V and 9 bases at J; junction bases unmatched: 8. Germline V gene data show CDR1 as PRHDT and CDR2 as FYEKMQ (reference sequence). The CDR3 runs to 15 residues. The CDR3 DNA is TGTGCCAGCAGCTTGTGGGGGGGACGGAACAACGTCCTGACTTTC. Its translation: CASSLWGGRNNVLTF.

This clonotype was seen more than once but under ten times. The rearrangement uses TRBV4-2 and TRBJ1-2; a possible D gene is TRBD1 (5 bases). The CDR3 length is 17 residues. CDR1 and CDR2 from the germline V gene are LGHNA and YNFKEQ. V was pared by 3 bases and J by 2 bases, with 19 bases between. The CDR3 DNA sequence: TGTGCCAGCAGCCATTTAACCTACGGGACCGAGAACTATGGCTACACCTTC. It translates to CASSHLTYGTENYGYTF.

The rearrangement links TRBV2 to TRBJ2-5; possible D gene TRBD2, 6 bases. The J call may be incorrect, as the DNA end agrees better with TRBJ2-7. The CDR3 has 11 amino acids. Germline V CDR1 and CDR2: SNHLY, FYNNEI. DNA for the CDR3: TGTGCCAGCAAGGAGGGCGGCGAGCAGTACTTC. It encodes CASKEGGEQYF.

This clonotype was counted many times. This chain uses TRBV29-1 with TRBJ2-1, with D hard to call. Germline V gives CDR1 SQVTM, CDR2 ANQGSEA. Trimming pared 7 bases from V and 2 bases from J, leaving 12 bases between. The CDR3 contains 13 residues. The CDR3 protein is CSARRSTYNEQFF. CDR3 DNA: TGCAGCGCCCGACGGAGCACCTACAATGAGCAGTTCTTC.

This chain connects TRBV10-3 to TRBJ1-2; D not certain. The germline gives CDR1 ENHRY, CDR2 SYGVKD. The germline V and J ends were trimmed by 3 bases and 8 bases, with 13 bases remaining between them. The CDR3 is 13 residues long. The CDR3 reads CAISDREVEGYTF. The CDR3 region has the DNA TGTGCCATCAGTGATCGGGAAGTAGAAGGCTACACCTTC.

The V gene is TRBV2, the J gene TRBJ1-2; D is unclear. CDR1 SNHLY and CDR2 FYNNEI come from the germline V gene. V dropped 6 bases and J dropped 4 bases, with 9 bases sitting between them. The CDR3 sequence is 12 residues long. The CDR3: CASRPDSYGYTF. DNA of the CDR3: TGTGCCAGCAGGCCAGACTCCTATGGCTACACCTTC.

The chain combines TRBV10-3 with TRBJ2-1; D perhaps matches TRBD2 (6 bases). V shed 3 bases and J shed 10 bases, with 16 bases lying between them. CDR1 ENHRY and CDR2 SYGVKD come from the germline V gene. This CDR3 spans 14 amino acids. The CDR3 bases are TGTGCCATCAGTGAAGGTAGGGACTCCTACGAGCAGTTCTTC. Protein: CAISEGRDSYEQFF.

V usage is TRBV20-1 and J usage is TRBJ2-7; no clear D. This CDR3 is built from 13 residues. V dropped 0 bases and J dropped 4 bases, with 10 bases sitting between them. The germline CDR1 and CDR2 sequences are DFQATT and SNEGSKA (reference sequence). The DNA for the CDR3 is TGCAGTGCTAGAGAACCTCCCTTTTACGAGCAGTACTTC. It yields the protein CSAREPPFYEQYF.

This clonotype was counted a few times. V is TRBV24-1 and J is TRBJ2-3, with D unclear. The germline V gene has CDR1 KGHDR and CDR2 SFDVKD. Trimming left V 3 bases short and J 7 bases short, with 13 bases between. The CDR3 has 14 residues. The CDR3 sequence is CATSDPRTTHTQYF. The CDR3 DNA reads TGTGCCACCAGTGATCCAAGAACAACCCATACGCAGTATTTT.

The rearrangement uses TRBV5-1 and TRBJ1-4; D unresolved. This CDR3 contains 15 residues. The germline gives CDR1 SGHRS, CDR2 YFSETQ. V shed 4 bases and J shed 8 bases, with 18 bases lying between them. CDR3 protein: CASSPPPGMGEKLFF. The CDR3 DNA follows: TGCGCCAGCAGCCCCCCCCCGGGGATGGGGGAAAAACTGTTTTTT.

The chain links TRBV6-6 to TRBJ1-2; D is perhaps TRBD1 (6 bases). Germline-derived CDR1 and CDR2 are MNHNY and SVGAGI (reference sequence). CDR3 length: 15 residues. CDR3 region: CTTLNPGGGLDGYTF. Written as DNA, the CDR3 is TGTACCACGCTAAACCCCGGGGGCGGGCTTGATGGCTACACCTTC.

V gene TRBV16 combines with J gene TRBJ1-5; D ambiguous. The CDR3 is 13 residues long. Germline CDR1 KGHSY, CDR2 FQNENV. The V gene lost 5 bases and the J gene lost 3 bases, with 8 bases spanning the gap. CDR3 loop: CASSAGTNQPQHF. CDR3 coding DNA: TGTGCCAGCAGCGCGGGTACCAATCAGCCCCAGCATTTT. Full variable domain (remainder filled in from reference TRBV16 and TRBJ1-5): GEEVAQTPKHLVRGEGQKAKLYCAPIKGHSYVFWYQQVLKNEFKFLISFQNENVFDETGMPKERFSAKCLPNSPCSLEIQATKLEDSAVYFCASSAGTNQPQHFGDGTRLSIL.

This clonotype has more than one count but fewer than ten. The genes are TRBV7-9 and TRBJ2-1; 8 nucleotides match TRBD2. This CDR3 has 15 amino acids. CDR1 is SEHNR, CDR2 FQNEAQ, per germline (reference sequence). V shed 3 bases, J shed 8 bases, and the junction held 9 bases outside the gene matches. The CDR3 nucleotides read TGTGCCAGCAGCTTGGGACTAGGAGACTCGGATGAGCAGTTCTTC. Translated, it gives CASSLGLGDSDEQFF.

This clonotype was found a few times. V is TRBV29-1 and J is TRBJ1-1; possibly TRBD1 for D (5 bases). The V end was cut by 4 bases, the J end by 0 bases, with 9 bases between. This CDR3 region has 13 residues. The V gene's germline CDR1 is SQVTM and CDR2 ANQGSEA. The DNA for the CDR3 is TGCAGCGTTGGACAGATCATGAACACTGAAGCTTTCTTT. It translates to CSVGQIMNTEAFF.

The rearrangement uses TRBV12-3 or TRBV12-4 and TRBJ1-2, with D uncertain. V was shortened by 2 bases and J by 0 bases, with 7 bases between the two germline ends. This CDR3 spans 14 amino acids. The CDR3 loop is CASSLWVANYGYTF. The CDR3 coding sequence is TGTGCCAGCAGTTTATGGGTCGCTAACTATGGCTACACCTTC.

CDR3 sequence: CASSLDGGLGDTQYF. The CDR3 DNA is TGTGCCAGCAGCTTAGATGGGGGGCTGGGAGATACGCAGTATTTT. The V call is TRBV7-2, the J call TRBJ2-3, with D perhaps given as TRBD1 or TRBD2 (6 bases each). V was cut by 1 base and J by 5 bases, with 13 bases left in between. Germline CDR1 is SGHTA and CDR2 is FQGNSA. The CDR3 extends over 15 amino acids.

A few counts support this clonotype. The CDR3 DNA follows: TGTGCCAGCAGTTCCGCCCGGACTAGCGAACCGTCCAATGAGCAGTTCTTC. It encodes CASSSARTSEPSNEQFF. V usage is TRBV27 and J usage is TRBJ2-1; 9 nucleotides align to TRBD2. The CDR3 consists of 17 residues. Germline lookup yields CDR1 MNHEY and CDR2 SMNVEV (reference sequence). The V and J ends lost 4 bases and 6 bases, in that order; junction bases with no gene match: 13.

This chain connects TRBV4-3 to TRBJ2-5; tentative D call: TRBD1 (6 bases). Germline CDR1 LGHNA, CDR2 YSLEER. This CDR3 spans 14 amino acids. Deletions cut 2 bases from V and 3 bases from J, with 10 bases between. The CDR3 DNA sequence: TGCGCCAGCAGCCAATTCTACAGGGAAGAGACCCAGTACTTC. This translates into CASSQFYREETQYF.